This T cell receptor beta chain was obtained from a study of T cell repertoires in cytomegalovirus infection. About the study: It was the public TCR beta signatures that indicated both CMV infection and matching HLA type. The study, taken as a whole, reports: Public TCR beta family frequency separated CMV-and-HLA carriers, including in an independent cohort. There were HLA-C-restricted CMV-specific TCR beta clonotypes dominating the ex vivo response.

This clonotype came up once. The target antigen is unknown. V was clipped by 3 bases and J by 9 bases, with 12 bases between them. The CDR3 consists of 13 residues. CDR1 and CDR2 (germline): MDHEN, SYDVKM. MiXCR, run by TCRdb on the reads, gives a single entry per CDR3 protein. The repertoire holds around 550,000 distinct CDR3 sequences, with about a quarter as singletons. The sequencing sample was made of PBMCs. The V and J genes are TRBV28 and TRBJ2-1; D remains ambiguous. This TCR came from a human donor in good health (CMV status not recorded). Some clones in this sample may be carry-over from other donors' samples. The CDR3 DNA reads TGTGCCAGCAGTTTCCCACCTCTAAGTGAGCAGTTCTTC. Its translation is CASSFPPLSEQFF.